Listed below are T cell receptor beta chains from one sample, sequenced in a study of T cell responses to AZD1222 COVID-19 vaccine. Libraries were prepared by immunoSEQ multiplex PCR; TCRdb keeps only in-frame clonotypes and omits some of them. The sample has under 80,000 clones; about four fifths are singletons. The sequenced sample was peripheral blood, obtained 28 days after the second AZD1222 dose. These receptors were collected from an adult who received the AZD1222 COVID-19 vaccine. Both conserved end residues are part of each CDR3. Each record gives: D gene, J gene, clone size, CDR3 length, V gene, CDR3 protein, CDR3 DNA. The D gene is left open where the match is weak. The size field is filled for only some rows; it gives once, few, many or a size class.

d_gene: -; j_gene: TRBJ1-5; abundance: -; len: 15; v_gene: TRBV6-2/TRBV6-3; CDR3aa: CASSYAGAYVQPQHF; CDR3nt: TGTGCCAGCAGTTACGCGGGGGCGTATGTTCAGCCCCAGCATTTT
d_gene: -; j_gene: TRBJ2-3; abundance: once; len: 17; v_gene: TRBV2; CDR3aa: CASRGFIIGQGTDTQYF; CDR3nt: TGTGCCAGCAGAGGCTTCATTATTGGTCAGGGCACAGATACGCAGTATTTT
d_gene: -; j_gene: TRBJ1-5; abundance: -; len: 14; v_gene: TRBV18; CDR3aa: CASSPPNGNQPQHF; CDR3nt: TGTGCCAGCTCACCACCGAACGGCAATCAGCCCCAGCATTTT
d_gene: -; j_gene: TRBJ1-1; abundance: -; len: 16; v_gene: TRBV6-6; CDR3aa: CASSYSTRGGRTEAFF; CDR3nt: TGTGCCAGCAGTTACTCTACCCGGGGGGGTCGGACTGAAGCTTTCTTT
d_gene: TRBD2; j_gene: TRBJ2-1; abundance: -; len: 15; v_gene: TRBV7-2; CDR3aa: CASSTSGATYNEQFF; CDR3nt: TGTGCCAGCAGCACTAGCGGGGCCACCTACAATGAGCAGTTCTTC
d_gene: TRBD2; j_gene: TRBJ2-2; abundance: -; len: 14; v_gene: TRBV7-7; CDR3aa: CASSGGLHTGELFF; CDR3nt: TGTGCTAGCAGCGGGGGGTTGCATACCGGGGAGCTGTTTTTT
d_gene: -; j_gene: TRBJ1-2; abundance: -; len: 15; v_gene: TRBV7-6; CDR3aa: CASSLVNDGRDGYTF; CDR3nt: TGTGCCAGCAGCTTAGTGAATGATGGCCGAGATGGCTACACCTTC
d_gene: TRBD2; j_gene: TRBJ2-7; abundance: -; len: 17; v_gene: TRBV7-3; CDR3aa: CASSSPGDSGSSYEQYF; CDR3nt: TGTGCCAGCAGCTCCCCGGGGGATAGCGGGTCCTCCTACGAGCAGTACTTC
d_gene: -; j_gene: TRBJ2-2; abundance: -; len: 15; v_gene: TRBV3-1/TRBV3-2; CDR3aa: CASSQGHPNTGELFF; CDR3nt: TGTGCCAGCAGCCAAGGGCACCCGAACACCGGGGAGCTGTTTTTT
d_gene: -; j_gene: TRBJ2-7; abundance: -; len: 14; v_gene: TRBV3-1/TRBV3-2; CDR3aa: CASSYDWSSYEQYF; CDR3nt: TGTGCCAGCAGCTACGACTGGAGCTCCTACGAGCAGTACTTC
d_gene: -; j_gene: TRBJ2-7; abundance: -; len: 13; v_gene: TRBV12-3/TRBV12-4; CDR3aa: CASSLEAGARIYF; CDR3nt: TGTGCCAGCAGTTTAGAGGCGGGGGCTCGCATTTACTTC
d_gene: TRBD2; j_gene: TRBJ2-1; abundance: -; len: 16; v_gene: TRBV29-1; CDR3aa: CSVAPELAGTSNEQFF; CDR3nt: TGCAGCGTTGCGCCCGAACTAGCGGGAACGTCGAATGAGCAGTTCTTC
d_gene: TRBD1; j_gene: TRBJ1-2; abundance: -; len: 14; v_gene: TRBV19; CDR3aa: CASRTGGASYGYTF; CDR3nt: TGTGCCAGCAGGACAGGGGGCGCCAGCTATGGCTACACCTTC
d_gene: -; j_gene: TRBJ1-1; abundance: -; len: 14; v_gene: TRBV27; CDR3aa: CASGFGAPGTEAFF; CDR3nt: TGTGCCAGCGGATTTGGGGCGCCGGGGACTGAAGCTTTCTTT
d_gene: -; j_gene: TRBJ2-1; abundance: few; len: 14; v_gene: TRBV7-8; CDR3aa: CASSLAQNYNEQFF; CDR3nt: TGTGCCAGCAGCTTAGCACAGAACTACAATGAGCAGTTCTTC
d_gene: -; j_gene: TRBJ2-2; abundance: -; len: 15; v_gene: TRBV10-3; CDR3aa: CATSSREGRTGELFF; CDR3nt: TGTGCCACCAGTTCCCGCGAGGGGAGAACCGGGGAGCTGTTTTTT
d_gene: -; j_gene: TRBJ2-1; abundance: -; len: 16; v_gene: TRBV7-2; CDR3aa: CASSLAGEYLYNEQFF; CDR3nt: TGTGCCAGCAGCTTAGCGGGAGAGTACTTATACAATGAGCAGTTCTTC
d_gene: TRBD2; j_gene: TRBJ2-2; abundance: -; len: 15; v_gene: TRBV18; CDR3aa: CASSLPGLAAGELFF; CDR3nt: TGTGCCAGCTCACTTCCGGGACTAGCGGCCGGGGAGCTGTTTTTT
d_gene: -; j_gene: TRBJ2-2; abundance: -; len: 14; v_gene: TRBV6-2/TRBV6-3; CDR3aa: CASSFTGPSGELFF; CDR3nt: TGTGCCAGCAGTTTTACGGGCCCGAGCGGGGAGCTGTTTTTT
d_gene: -; j_gene: TRBJ2-4; abundance: -; len: 19; v_gene: TRBV19; CDR3aa: CASTVIGKGGTLAKNIQYF; CDR3nt: TGTGCCAGTACGGTGATTGGGAAAGGGGGAACCTTAGCCAAAAACATTCAGTACTTC
d_gene: TRBD1; j_gene: TRBJ1-6; abundance: few; len: 15; v_gene: TRBV11-2; CDR3aa: CASSSPGGSISPLHF; CDR3nt: TGTGCCAGCAGCTCCCCAGGGGGTAGTATTTCACCCCTCCACTTT
d_gene: -; j_gene: TRBJ2-7; abundance: -; len: 12; v_gene: TRBV7-2; CDR3aa: CASSLKGYEQYF; CDR3nt: TGTGCCAGCAGCTTAAAGGGATACGAGCAGTACTTC
d_gene: TRBD2; j_gene: TRBJ2-7; abundance: once; len: 15; v_gene: TRBV5-6; CDR3aa: CASSLGSGRLLEQYF; CDR3nt: TGTGCCAGCAGCTTGGGTAGCGGGAGGCTTCTTGAGCAGTACTTC
d_gene: TRBD1; j_gene: TRBJ2-5; abundance: -; len: 13; v_gene: TRBV6-2/TRBV6-3; CDR3aa: CASSQTGVKTQYF; CDR3nt: TGTGCCAGCAGTCAAACAGGGGTGAAGACCCAGTACTTC
d_gene: -; j_gene: TRBJ2-7; abundance: few; len: 14; v_gene: TRBV7-9; CDR3aa: CASSLDLRTVEQYF; CDR3nt: TGTGCCAGCAGCTTAGACCTCCGGACAGTCGAGCAGTACTTC
d_gene: -; j_gene: TRBJ2-3; abundance: -; len: 12; v_gene: TRBV5-4; CDR3aa: CASSLYDDTQYF; CDR3nt: TGTGCCAGCAGTCTCTACGACGATACGCAGTATTTT
d_gene: -; j_gene: TRBJ2-7; abundance: -; len: 14; v_gene: TRBV7-9; CDR3aa: CASSLAGRAGEQYF; CDR3nt: TGTGCCAGCAGCTTAGCGGGCAGGGCGGGAGAGCAGTACTTC
d_gene: -; j_gene: TRBJ1-2; abundance: -; len: 15; v_gene: TRBV28; CDR3aa: CASSLGSEVYYGYTF; CDR3nt: TGTGCCAGCAGTTTAGGCAGCGAGGTTTACTATGGCTACACCTTC
d_gene: TRBD1; j_gene: TRBJ2-7; abundance: few; len: 15; v_gene: TRBV11-1; CDR3aa: CASSLDGTGDEEQYF; CDR3nt: TGTGCCAGCAGCTTAGATGGGACAGGGGACGAAGAGCAGTACTTC